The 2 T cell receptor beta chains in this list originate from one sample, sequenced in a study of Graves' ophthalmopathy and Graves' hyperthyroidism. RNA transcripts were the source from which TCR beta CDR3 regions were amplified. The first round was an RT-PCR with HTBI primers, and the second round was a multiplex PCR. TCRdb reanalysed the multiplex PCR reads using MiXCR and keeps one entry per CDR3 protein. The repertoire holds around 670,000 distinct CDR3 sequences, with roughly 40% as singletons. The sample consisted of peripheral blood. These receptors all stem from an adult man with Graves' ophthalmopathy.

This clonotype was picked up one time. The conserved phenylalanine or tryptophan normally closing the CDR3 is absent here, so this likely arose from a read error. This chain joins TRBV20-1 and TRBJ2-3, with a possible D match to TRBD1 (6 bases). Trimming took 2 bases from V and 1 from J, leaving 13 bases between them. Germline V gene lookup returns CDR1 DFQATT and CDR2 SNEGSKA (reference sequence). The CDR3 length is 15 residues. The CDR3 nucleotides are TGCAGTGCTAGAACGCAGGGGTGGGGCACAGATACGCAGTATTGT. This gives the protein CSARTQGWGTDTQYC.

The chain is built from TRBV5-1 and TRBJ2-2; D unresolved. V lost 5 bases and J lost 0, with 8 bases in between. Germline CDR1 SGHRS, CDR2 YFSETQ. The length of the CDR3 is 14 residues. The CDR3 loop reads CASREIPNTGELFF. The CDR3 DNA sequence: TGCGCCAGCAGGGAAATTCCGAACACCGGGGAGCTGTTTTTT.